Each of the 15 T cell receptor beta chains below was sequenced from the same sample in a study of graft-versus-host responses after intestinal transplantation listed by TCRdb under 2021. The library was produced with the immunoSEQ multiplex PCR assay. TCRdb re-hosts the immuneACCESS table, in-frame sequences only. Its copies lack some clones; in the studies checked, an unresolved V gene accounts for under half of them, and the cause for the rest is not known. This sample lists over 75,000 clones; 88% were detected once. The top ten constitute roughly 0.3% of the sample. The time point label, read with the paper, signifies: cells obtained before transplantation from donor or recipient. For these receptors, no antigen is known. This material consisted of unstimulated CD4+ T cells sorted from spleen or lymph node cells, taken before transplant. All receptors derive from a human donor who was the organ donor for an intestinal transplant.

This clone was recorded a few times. The CDR3 nucleotides are TGCAGTGCTCCCAGAAACACTGAAGCTTTCTTT. This sequence encodes CSAPRNTEAFF. V gene TRBV20-1 combines with J gene TRBJ1-1; D remains ambiguous. With 5 bases removed from V and 2 bases from J, the gap between germline ends came to 6 bases. The germline gives CDR1 DFQATT, CDR2 SNEGSKA (reference sequence). This CDR3 region has 11 residues.

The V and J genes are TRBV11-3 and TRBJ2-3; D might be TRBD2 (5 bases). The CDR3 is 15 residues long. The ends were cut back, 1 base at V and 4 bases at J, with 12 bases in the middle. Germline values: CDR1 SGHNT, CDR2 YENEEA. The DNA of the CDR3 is TGTGCCAGCAGCTTAGTCGGGAACCCCCCAGATACGCAGTATTTT. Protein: CASSLVGNPPDTQYF.

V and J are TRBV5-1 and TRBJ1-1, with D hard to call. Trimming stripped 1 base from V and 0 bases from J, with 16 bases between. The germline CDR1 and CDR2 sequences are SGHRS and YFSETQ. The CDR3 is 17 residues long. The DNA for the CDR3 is TGCGCCAGCAGCTTGAGCCAGGCCGGAATGTTGAACACTGAAGCTTTCTTT. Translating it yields CASSLSQAGMLNTEAFF.

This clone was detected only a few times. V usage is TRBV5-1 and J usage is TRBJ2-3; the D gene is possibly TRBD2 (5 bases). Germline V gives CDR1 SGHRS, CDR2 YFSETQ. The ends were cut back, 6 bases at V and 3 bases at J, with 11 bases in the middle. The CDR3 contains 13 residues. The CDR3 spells CASTDRRTDTQYF. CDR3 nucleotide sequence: TGCGCCAGCACCGATAGGAGGACAGATACGCAGTATTTT.

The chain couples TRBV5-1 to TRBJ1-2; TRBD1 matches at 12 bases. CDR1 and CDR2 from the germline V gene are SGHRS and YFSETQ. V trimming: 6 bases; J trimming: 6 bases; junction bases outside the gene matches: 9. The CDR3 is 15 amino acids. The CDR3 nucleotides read TGCGCCAGCAAGGATTCGGGACAGGGGGCGGATGGCTACACCTTC. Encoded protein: CASKDSGQGADGYTF.

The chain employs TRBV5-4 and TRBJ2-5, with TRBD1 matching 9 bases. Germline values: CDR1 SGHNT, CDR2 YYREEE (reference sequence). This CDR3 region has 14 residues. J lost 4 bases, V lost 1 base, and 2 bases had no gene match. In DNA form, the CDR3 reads TGTGCCAGCAGCTTGAAACAGGGGGCAGAGACCCAGTACTTC. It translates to CASSLKQGAETQYF.

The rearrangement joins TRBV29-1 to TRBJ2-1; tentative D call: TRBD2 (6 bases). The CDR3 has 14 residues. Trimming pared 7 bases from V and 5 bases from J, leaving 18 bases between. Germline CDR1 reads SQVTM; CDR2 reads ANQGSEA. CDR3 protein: CSAWTKLAHNEQFF. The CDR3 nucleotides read TGCAGCGCGTGGACTAAGCTTGCTCACAATGAGCAGTTCTTC.

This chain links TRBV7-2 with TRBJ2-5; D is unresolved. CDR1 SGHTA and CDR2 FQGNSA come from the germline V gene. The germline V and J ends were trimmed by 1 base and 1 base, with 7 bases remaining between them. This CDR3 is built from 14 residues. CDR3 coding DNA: TGTGCCAGCAGCTTAGGAGGCAGCCAAGAGACCCAGTACTTC. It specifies CASSLGGSQETQYF. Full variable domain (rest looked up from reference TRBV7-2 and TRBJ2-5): GAGVSQSPSNKVTEKGKDVELRCDPISGHTALYWYRQSLGQGLEFLIYFQGNSAPDKSGLPSDRFSAERTGGSVSTLTIQRTQQEDSAVYLCASSLGGSQETQYFGPGTRLLVL.

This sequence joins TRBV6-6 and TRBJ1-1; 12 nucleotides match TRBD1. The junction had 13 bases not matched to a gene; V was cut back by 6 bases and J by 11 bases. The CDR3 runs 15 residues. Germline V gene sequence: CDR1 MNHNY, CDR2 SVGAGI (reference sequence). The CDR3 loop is CASRYGTGGPGGAFF. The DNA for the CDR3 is TGTGCCAGCAGATACGGGACAGGGGGCCCGGGTGGGGCTTTCTTT.

CDR3 nucleotide sequence: TGCAGTGTGACGGGGGACTACGAGCAGTACTTC. It encodes CSVTGDYEQYF. V gene TRBV20-1 combines with J gene TRBJ2-5; TRBD2 is a possible D gene (6 bases). With the DNA end fitting TRBJ2-7 better, the J assignment may be wrong. The CDR3 consists of 11 residues. Germline V lookup: CDR1 DFQATT, CDR2 SNEGSKA (reference sequence).

The CDR3, as DNA: TGTGCCAGCAGTTTATTGGACAGGGACGACAATGAGCAGTTCTTC. This gives the protein CASSLLDRDDNEQFF. The J gene is TRBJ2-1, the V gene TRBV28; 8 bases agree with TRBD1. The CDR3 spans 15 residues. Germline values: CDR1 MDHEN, CDR2 SYDVKM. V gave up 1 base and J gave up 5 bases; unmatched junction bases: 4.

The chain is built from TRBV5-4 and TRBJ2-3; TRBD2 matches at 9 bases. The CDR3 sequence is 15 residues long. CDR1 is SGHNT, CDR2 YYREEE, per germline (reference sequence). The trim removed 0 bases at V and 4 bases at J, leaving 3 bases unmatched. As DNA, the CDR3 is TGTGCCAGCAGCTTGGTTAGCGGGAGAGCAGATACGCAGTATTTT. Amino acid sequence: CASSLVSGRADTQYF.

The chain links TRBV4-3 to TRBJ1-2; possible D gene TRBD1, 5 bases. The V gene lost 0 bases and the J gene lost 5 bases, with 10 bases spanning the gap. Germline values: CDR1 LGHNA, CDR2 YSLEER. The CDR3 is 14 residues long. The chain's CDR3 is CASSQDHGGYGYTF. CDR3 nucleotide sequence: TGCGCCAGCAGCCAAGACCATGGGGGGTATGGCTACACCTTC.

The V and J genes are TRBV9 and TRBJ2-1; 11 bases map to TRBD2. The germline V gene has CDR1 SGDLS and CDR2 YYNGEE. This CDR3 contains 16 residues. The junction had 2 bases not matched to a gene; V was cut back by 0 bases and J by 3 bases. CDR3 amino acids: CASSVEGTSGYNEQFF. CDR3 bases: TGTGCCAGCAGCGTAGAGGGGACTAGCGGCTACAATGAGCAGTTCTTC.

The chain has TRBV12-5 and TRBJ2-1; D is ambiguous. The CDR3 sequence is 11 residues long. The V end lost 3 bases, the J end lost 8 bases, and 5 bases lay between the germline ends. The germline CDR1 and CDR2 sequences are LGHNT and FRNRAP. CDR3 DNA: TGTGCTAGTGGTTTCGTTGATGAGCAGTTCTTC. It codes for CASGFVDEQFF. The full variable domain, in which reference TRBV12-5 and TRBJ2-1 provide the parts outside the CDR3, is DARVTQTPRHKVTEMGQEVTMRCQPILGHNTVFWYRQTMMQGLELLAYFRNRAPLDDSGMPKDRFSAEMPDATLATLKIQPSEPRDSAVYFCASGFVDEQFFGPGTRLTVL.